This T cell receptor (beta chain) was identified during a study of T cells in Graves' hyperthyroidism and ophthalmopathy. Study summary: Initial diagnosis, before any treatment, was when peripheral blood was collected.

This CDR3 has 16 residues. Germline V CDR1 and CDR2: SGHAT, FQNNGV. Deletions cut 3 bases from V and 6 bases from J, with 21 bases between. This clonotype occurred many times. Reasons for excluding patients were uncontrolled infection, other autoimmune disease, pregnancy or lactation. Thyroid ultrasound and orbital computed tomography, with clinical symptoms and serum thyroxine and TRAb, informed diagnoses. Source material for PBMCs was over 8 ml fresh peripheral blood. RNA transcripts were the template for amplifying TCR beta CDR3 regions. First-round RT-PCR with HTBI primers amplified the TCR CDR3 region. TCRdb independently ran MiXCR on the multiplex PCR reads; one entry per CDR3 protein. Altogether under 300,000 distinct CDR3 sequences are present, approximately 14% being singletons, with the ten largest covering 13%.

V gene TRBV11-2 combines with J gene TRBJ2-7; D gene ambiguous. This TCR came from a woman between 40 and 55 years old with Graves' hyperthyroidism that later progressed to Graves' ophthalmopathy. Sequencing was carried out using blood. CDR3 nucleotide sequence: TGTGCCAGCAGCTTTTGGTATGGGGTAGATCTAGGCGAGCAGTACTTC. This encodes CASSFWYGVDLGEQYF. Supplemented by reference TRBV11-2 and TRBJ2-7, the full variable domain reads EAGVAQSPRYKIIEKRQSVAFWCNPISGHATLYWYQQILGQGPKLLIQFQNNGVVDDSQLPKDRFSAERLKGVDSTLKIQPAKLEDSAVYLCASSFWYGVDLGEQYFGPGTRLTVT.